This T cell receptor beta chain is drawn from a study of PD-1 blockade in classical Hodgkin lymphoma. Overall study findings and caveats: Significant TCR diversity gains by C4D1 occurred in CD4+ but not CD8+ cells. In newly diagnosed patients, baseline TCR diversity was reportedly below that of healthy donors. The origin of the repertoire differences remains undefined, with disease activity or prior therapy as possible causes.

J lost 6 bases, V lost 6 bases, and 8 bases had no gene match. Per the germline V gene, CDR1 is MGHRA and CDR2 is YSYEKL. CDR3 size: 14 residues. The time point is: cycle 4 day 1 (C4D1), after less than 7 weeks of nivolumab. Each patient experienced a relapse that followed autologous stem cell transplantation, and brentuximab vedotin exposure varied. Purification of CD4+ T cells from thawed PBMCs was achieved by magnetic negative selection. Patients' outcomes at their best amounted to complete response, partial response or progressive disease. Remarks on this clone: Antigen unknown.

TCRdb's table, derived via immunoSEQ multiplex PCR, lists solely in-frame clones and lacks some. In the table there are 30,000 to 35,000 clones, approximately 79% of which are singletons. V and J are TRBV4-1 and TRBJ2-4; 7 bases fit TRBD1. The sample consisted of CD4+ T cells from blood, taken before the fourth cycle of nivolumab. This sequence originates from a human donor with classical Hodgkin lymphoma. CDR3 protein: CASSHEGALNIQYF. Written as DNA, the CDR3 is TGCGCCAGCAGTCATGAGGGGGCGTTAAACATTCAGTACTTC.